The entry below gives a single T cell receptor (beta chain) sequence along with its context. What it recognizes is unknown. The data were obtained in a study of beta chain features in type 1 diabetes. Looking at the study overall: The patient and healthy donor groups were comparable for age, gender and cell yields.

V gave up 6 bases and J gave up 3 bases, with 10 bases separating them. The CDR3 is 12 amino acids. The germline V gene has CDR1 SGHRS and CDR2 YFSETQ. Study-wide results and limits: When Type 1 diabetes patients were examined, their TCRB CDR3s proved moderately but significantly shorter in all four CD4+ subsets.

Expressed TCRB transcripts were sequenced, since all the RNA that had been isolated was reverse transcribed. TCRdb's table, derived via immunoSEQ multiplex PCR, lists solely in-frame clones and lacks some. The data show 600,000 to 700,000 clones, 13% seen once. The V and J genes are TRBV5-1 and TRBJ2-7; D is undetermined. The TCR comes from a young man with type 1 diabetes. The specimen was naive CD4+ T cells from blood. DNA of the CDR3: TGCGCCAGCAAGGATAGTTTCTACGAGCAGTACTTC. Protein product: CASKDSFYEQYF. The full variable domain, with the rest looked up from reference TRBV5-1 and TRBJ2-7, is KAGVTQTPRYLIKTRGQQVTLSCSPISGHRSVSWYQQTPGQGLQFLFEYFSETQRNKGNFPGRFSGRQFSNSRSEMNVSTLELGDSALYLCASKDSFYEQYFGPGTRLTVT.